One sample yielded the 5 T cell receptor beta chains listed below, sequenced in a study of blood T cell repertoires in COVID-19. This table comes from immunoSEQ multiplex PCR, and its TCRdb copy is limited to in-frame clones, with some not included. The repertoire holds 70,000 or so clones, with more than 75% as singletons. The specimen was peripheral blood. These receptor sequences come from a human donor in a cohort sampled during active COVID-19.

The chain employs TRBV30 and TRBJ2-5, with D possibly TRBD2 on 7 matching bases. Between the trimmed V and J ends, which lost 2 bases and 5 bases, there was a span of 18 bases. Germline assignment: CDR1 GTSNPN and CDR2 SVGIG (reference sequence). This CDR3 spans 15 amino acids. The CDR3 loop is CAWSPKGGPPETQYF. The CDR3 bases are TGTGCCTGGAGTCCTAAGGGGGGGCCCCCGGAGACCCAGTACTTC. Supplemented by reference TRBV30 and TRBJ2-5, the full variable domain reads SQTIHQWPATLVQPVGSPLSLECTVEGTSNPNLYWYRQAAGRGLQLLFYSVGIGQISSEVPQNLSASRPQDRQFILSSKKLLLSDSGFYLCAWSPKGGPPETQYFGPGTRLLVL.

The rearrangement links TRBV30 to TRBJ1-2, with D unclear. Germline V CDR1 and CDR2: GTSNPN, SVGIG (reference sequence). Trimming took off 2 bases at V and 4 bases at J, with 11 bases between the two ends. This CDR3 comprises 13 residues. In DNA, the CDR3 is TGTGCCTGGAGTATGCAGTTAGCCTATGGCTACACCTTC. Protein product: CAWSMQLAYGYTF.

This clone has just a few counts. The chain uses TRBV15 and TRBJ1-2; 7 bases align to TRBD1. Per the germline V gene, CDR1 is LNHNV and CDR2 is YYDKDF (reference sequence). The V segment lost 4 bases and the J segment 4 bases; nucleotides outside the gene matches: 3. The CDR3 totals 13 residues. The CDR3 protein is CATSTRQGYGYTF. DNA for the CDR3: TGTGCCACCAGCACGAGACAGGGCTATGGCTACACCTTC.

The chain couples TRBV13 to TRBJ2-1; possible D gene TRBD2, 7 bases. V was cut by 0 bases and J by 8 bases, with 20 bases left in between. This CDR3 is 17 amino acids long. Germline V lookup: CDR1 PRHDT, CDR2 FYEKMQ (reference sequence). Here the CDR3 DNA reads TGTGCCAGCAGCTTAGGCGGGGAGGGGGTTGGAGGGGATGAGCAGTTCTTC. Protein sequence: CASSLGGEGVGGDEQFF.

The chain uses TRBV7-3 and TRBJ1-6; 7 positions agree with TRBD1. The V and J ends lost 5 bases and 8 bases, in that order; junction bases with no gene match: 6. The CDR3 length is 14 residues. The germline V gene encodes CDR1 SGHTA and CDR2 FQGTGA. The CDR3 DNA is TGTGCCAGCAGCGCCACAGGGGTAGATTCACCCCTCCACTTT. This gives the protein CASSATGVDSPLHF. Variable domain in full (rest from reference TRBV7-3 and TRBJ1-6): GAGVSQTPSNKVTEKGKYVELRCDPISGHTALYWYRQSLGQGPEFLIYFQGTGAADDSGLPNDRFFAVRPEGSVSTLKIQRTERGDSAVYLCASSATGVDSPLHFGNGTRLTVT.